This T cell receptor beta chain was captured by sequencing in a study of tumor-infiltrating lymphocytes in primary liver carcinoma. Whole-study findings and limits: Reduced overlap was seen in tumor-adjacent and tumor-blood pairs versus tumor region pairs.

Germline DNA was also extracted, while the blood RNA originated from unsorted whole blood. This clonotype was found a few times. No antigen is known for it. The CDR3 length is 16 residues. The germline V gene has CDR1 MNHNS and CDR2 SASEGT. V lost 0 bases to trimming and J lost 5 bases, with 14 bases between them. TCR beta cDNA was prepared out of roughly 0.45 ug total RNA by means of a constant-region primer. Construction of TCR beta libraries relied on three successive nested multiplex PCR rounds employing slightly modified ARM-PCR. A C-beta reverse primer was combined with TRBV1-TRBV30 forward primers in the first two PCR rounds, and each round had approximately 10 cycles. One entry per CDR3 protein, called by TCRdb with MiXCR from the multiplex PCR reads. The sample shows about 320,000 distinct CDR3 sequences, 65% of them seen only once.

The chain recombines TRBV6-1 with TRBJ1-5, with D possibly matching TRBD1 (5 bases). This clonotype originated in a man aged 40-49 years with primary liver carcinoma and hepatitis B virus infection. The material sequenced was peripheral blood. As DNA, the CDR3 is TGTGCCAGCAGTGAAGCGGCAGGGTGGGAGGATCAGCCCCAGCATTTT. Translated, it gives CASSEAAGWEDQPQHF.